The 20 T cell receptor beta chains below all came from one sample that was sequenced in a study of control samples from healthy donors and cancer patients. The assay was immunoSEQ multiplex PCR, and TCRdb's table has in-frame clones only and misses some. The sample has fewer than 60,000 clones, approximately 86% seen once. Material for sequencing was PBMCs. These receptors were taken from a woman aged 45 to 65 with lung cancer.

This chain's CDR3 is CASSQGIGNQPQHF. Here the CDR3 DNA reads TGCGCCAGCAGCCAGGGGATTGGCAATCAGCCCCAGCATTTT. The rearrangement uses TRBV4-3 and TRBJ1-5; the D is unclear. The CDR3 extends over 14 amino acids. The V gene lost 3 bases and the J gene lost 2 bases, with 8 bases spanning the gap. CDR1 and CDR2 (germline): LGHNA, YSLEER.

This chain uses TRBV7-9 with TRBJ2-7; D possibly matches TRBD1 or TRBD2 (6 bases each). Germline V CDR1 and CDR2: SEHNR, FQNEAQ (reference sequence). V was clipped by 3 bases and J by 6 bases, with 21 bases between them. This CDR3 contains 16 residues. CDR3 region: CASSFSTSGGGGEQYF. CDR3 nucleotide sequence: TGTGCCAGCAGCTTCTCGACGAGCGGAGGGGGTGGCGAGCAGTACTTC.

The V gene is TRBV12-3 or TRBV12-4, the J gene TRBJ1-5, with no clear D. V shed 3 bases and J shed 7 bases, with 7 bases lying between them. The CDR3 sequence is 12 residues long. The chain's CDR3 is CASSFPGQPQHF. As DNA, the CDR3 is TGTGCCAGCAGTTTCCCAGGCCAGCCCCAGCATTTT.

This chain links TRBV9 with TRBJ2-5; TRBD2 matches at 8 bases. The length of the CDR3 is 15 residues. Germline V CDR1 and CDR2: SGDLS, YYNGEE. V lost 0 bases to trimming and J lost 2 bases; unmatched junction nucleotides: 3. This CDR3 is CASSVVGTRQETQYF. DNA for the CDR3: TGTGCCAGCAGCGTAGTCGGGACTAGACAAGAGACCCAGTACTTC.

The chain carries TRBV18 and TRBJ1-1; a weak D match, TRBD1 (6 bases). The germline gives CDR1 KGHSH, CDR2 LQKENI. V was cut by 3 bases and J by 1 base, with 21 bases left in between. The CDR3 consists of 18 residues. The CDR3 protein is CASSPYLIVQGENTEAFF. CDR3 coding DNA: TGTGCCAGCTCACCCTATCTAATTGTACAGGGTGAGAACACTGAAGCTTTCTTT. Supplemented by reference TRBV18 and TRBJ1-1, the full variable domain reads NAGVMQNPRHLVRRRGQEARLRCSPMKGHSHVYWYRQLPEEGLKFMVYLQKENIIDESGMPKERFSAEFPKEGPSILRIQQVVRGDSAAYFCASSPYLIVQGENTEAFFGQGTRLTVV.

This clone appeared once. The rearrangement joins TRBV6-2 or TRBV6-3 to TRBJ1-1, with D unresolved. CDR3 length: 14 amino acids. Trimming removed 4 bases at V and 5 bases at J, with 14 bases between. Germline V gene data show CDR1 as MNHEY and CDR2 as SVGEGT. CDR3 sequence reads: CASSSAQHGTEAFF. The DNA for the CDR3 is TGTGCCAGCAGTTCCGCCCAACATGGAACTGAAGCTTTCTTT.

The V gene is TRBV6-5, the J gene TRBJ2-3; D perhaps matches TRBD1 (5 bases). V was cut by 0 bases and J by 2 bases, with 12 bases left in between. Germline loops: CDR1 MNHEY, CDR2 SVGAGI. There are 16 residues in the CDR3. CDR3 residues: CASSYSSGHHTDTQYF. The CDR3, as DNA: TGTGCCAGCAGTTACTCGTCAGGGCACCACACAGATACGCAGTATTTT.

The genes are TRBV19 and TRBJ1-1; unclear D gene. Germline loops: CDR1 LNHDA, CDR2 SQIVND (reference sequence). Trimming cost V 3 bases and J 3 bases, with 8 bases left between them. The CDR3 length is 13 residues. The CDR3 here is CASSISEDTEAFF. CDR3 DNA sequence: TGTGCCAGTAGTATTTCTGAGGACACTGAAGCTTTCTTT.

V and J are TRBV18 and TRBJ1-5, with TRBD1 matching 11 bases. The CDR3 runs to 16 residues. The V segment lost 1 base and the J segment 4 bases; nucleotides outside the gene matches: 3. In germline, CDR1 is KGHSH, CDR2 LQKENI. DNA of the CDR3: TGTGCCAGCTCACCACGAGGACAGGGGGCTAATCAGCCCCAGCATTTT. It yields the protein CASSPRGQGANQPQHF.

The chain is built from TRBV28 and TRBJ1-4, with TRBD1 as a possible D gene (6 bases). V shed 6 bases and J shed 8 bases, with 19 bases lying between them. The CDR3 sequence is 15 residues long. Germline CDR1 is MDHEN and CDR2 is SYDVKM. The CDR3 region has the DNA TGTGCCAGCAGCCTTTTCCGGTTGAGGGGGGAAAAACTGTTTTTT. Residues: CASSLFRLRGEKLFF. Combining the CDR3 with reference TRBV28 and TRBJ1-4 gives the whole variable domain DVKVTQSSRYLVKRTGEKVFLECVQDMDHENMFWYRQDPGLGLRLIYFSYDVKMKEKGDIPEGYSVSREKKERFSLILESASTNQTSMYLCASSLFRLRGEKLFFGSGTQLSVL.

The rearrangement joins TRBV3-1 (or the pseudogene TRBV3-2) to TRBJ1-1; no firm D call. Germline loops: CDR1 LGHDT, CDR2 YNNKEL (reference sequence). CDR3 length equals 12 residues. V lost 2 bases, J lost 7 bases, and 8 bases lay in between. CDR3 sequence reads: CASSQRDFEAFF. Written as DNA, the CDR3 is TGTGCCAGCAGCCAACGGGATTTTGAAGCTTTCTTT.

This chain connects TRBV24-1 to TRBJ2-3; possibly TRBD1 or TRBD2 for D (6 bases each). V dropped 2 bases and J dropped 0 bases, with 14 bases sitting between them. The CDR3 consists of 17 residues. Germline assignment: CDR1 KGHDR and CDR2 SFDVKD. The CDR3 loop reads CATSDWGAGTSTDTQYF. In DNA form, the CDR3 reads TGTGCCACCAGTGATTGGGGGGCTGGCACTAGCACAGATACGCAGTATTTT.

The V call is TRBV27, the J call TRBJ1-1, with 9 bases matching TRBD1. Germline V gene lookup returns CDR1 MNHEY and CDR2 SMNVEV (reference sequence). This CDR3 contains 14 residues. V gave up 5 bases and J gave up 1 base; unmatched junction bases: 2. CDR3: CASSLGQGNTEAFF. The CDR3 DNA sequence: TGTGCCAGCAGTCTGGGACAGGGGAACACTGAAGCTTTCTTT.

The chain carries TRBV4-3 and TRBJ2-3; D is unclear. CDR1 and CDR2 (germline): LGHNA, YSLEER. The CDR3 is 15 residues long. V dropped 3 bases and J dropped 4 bases, with 14 bases sitting between them. The DNA of the CDR3 is TGCGCCAGCAGCCATGGCAGAATTAGTTCAGATACGCAGTATTTT. Encoded protein: CASSHGRISSDTQYF.

V and J are TRBV25-1 and TRBJ1-3; no clear D. Germline values: CDR1 MGHDK, CDR2 SYGVNS. This CDR3 spans 11 amino acids. Deletions cut 8 bases from V and 4 bases from J, with 6 bases between. The CDR3 here is CASSSGNTIYF. As DNA, the CDR3 is TGTGCCAGCTCCAGCGGAAACACCATATATTTT.

The chain carries TRBV7-3 and TRBJ2-3; D might be TRBD2 (6 bases). This CDR3 contains 15 residues. V was pared by 2 bases and J by 2 bases, with 11 bases between. Germline CDR1 SGHTA, CDR2 FQGTGA. The CDR3 sequence is CASSLRRENTDTQYF. The DNA of the CDR3 is TGTGCCAGCAGCTTACGGAGGGAGAACACAGATACGCAGTATTTT.

The gene calls are TRBV7-2 and TRBJ2-5; 10 bases align to TRBD1. This CDR3 has 15 residues. CDR1 is SGHTA, CDR2 FQGNSA, per germline. V was pared by 6 bases and J by 5 bases, with 9 bases of the junction left unmatched. The CDR3 protein is CASSPDRGREETQYF. The CDR3 nucleotides are TGTGCCAGCAGTCCCGACAGGGGGCGTGAGGAGACCCAGTACTTC.

The chain links TRBV4-2 to TRBJ2-5, with 11 positions matching TRBD2. The CDR3 totals 16 residues. With 4 bases clipped from V and 6 bases from J, the junction kept 10 bases outside the gene matches. Germline values: CDR1 LGHNA, CDR2 YNFKEQ. The CDR3 loop reads CASSLNIAGGRKTQYF. The CDR3 DNA reads as TGTGCCAGCAGCCTGAATATAGCGGGGGGGCGGAAGACCCAGTACTTC.

The chain uses TRBV6-5 and TRBJ1-3, with unresolved D. The CDR3 extends over 15 amino acids. Trimming shortened V by 5 bases and J by 0 bases, and 11 bases separated the two germline ends. Germline assignment: CDR1 MNHEY and CDR2 SVGAGI. The CDR3 region is CASSLGPNSGNTIYF. CDR3 bases: TGTGCCAGCAGTCTTGGACCCAACTCTGGAAACACCATATATTTT.

This chain uses TRBV7-2 with TRBJ2-1, with 14 bases matching TRBD2. V shed 2 bases, J shed 7 bases, and the junction held 1 base outside the gene matches. CDR1 is SGHTA, CDR2 FQGNSA, per germline. The CDR3 contains 15 residues. CDR3 protein: CASSLRTSGGNEQFF. CDR3 DNA sequence: TGTGCCAGCAGCTTAAGGACTAGCGGGGGGAATGAGCAGTTCTTC.